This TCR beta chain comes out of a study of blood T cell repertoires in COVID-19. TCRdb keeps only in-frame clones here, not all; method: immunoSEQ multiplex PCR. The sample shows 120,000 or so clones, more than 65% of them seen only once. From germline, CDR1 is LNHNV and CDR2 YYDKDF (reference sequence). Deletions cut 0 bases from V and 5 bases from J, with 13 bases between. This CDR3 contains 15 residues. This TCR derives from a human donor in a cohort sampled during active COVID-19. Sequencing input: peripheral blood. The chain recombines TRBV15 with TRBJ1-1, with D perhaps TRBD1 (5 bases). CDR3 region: CATSRDGRGRTEAFF. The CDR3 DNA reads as TGTGCCACCAGCAGAGACGGAAGGGGTAGAACTGAAGCTTTCTTT. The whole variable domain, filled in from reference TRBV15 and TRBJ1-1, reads DAMVIQNPRYQVTQFGKPVTLSCSQTLNHNVMYWYQQKSSQAPKLLFHYYDKDFNNEADTPDNFQSRRPNTSFCFLDIRSPGLGDTAMYLCATSRDGRGRTEAFFGQGTRLTVV.